The 13 T cell receptor beta chains in this list originate from one sample, sequenced in a study of pediatric ulcerative colitis. One to two pinch biopsies were taken from the rectum during colonoscopy. Generated by immunoSEQ multiplex PCR, the TCRdb table keeps only in-frame clones and is missing some. Of tens of thousands of clones in the sample, 60% to 85% were seen once. Sample: gut tissue. These receptors all stem from a girl between 5 and 17 years old with moderate ulcerative colitis.

In DNA, the CDR3 is TGTGCCAGCAGTTGGGGATTCTCCTACAATGAGCAGTTCTTC. Translating it yields CASSWGFSYNEQFF. The chain recombines TRBV28 with TRBJ2-1; D is undetermined. This CDR3 contains 14 residues. Germline CDR1 reads MDHEN; CDR2 reads SYDVKM. V lost 4 bases and J lost 0, with 7 bases in between.

The V and J genes are TRBV12-5 and TRBJ2-2; D might be TRBD2 (6 bases). Trimming took 6 bases from V and 3 from J, leaving 17 bases between them. The CDR3 is 16 residues long. Germline loops: CDR1 LGHNT, CDR2 FRNRAP. CDR3: CASGSSRDFYTGELFF. The CDR3 DNA reads as TGTGCTAGTGGGTCATCCCGGGACTTTTACACCGGGGAGCTGTTTTTT.

The genes are TRBV7-9 and TRBJ1-4; no clear D gene. V lost 5 bases and J 0 bases, leaving 13 bases between the germline ends. CDR3 length equals 16 residues. The germline gives CDR1 SEHNR, CDR2 FQNEAQ (reference sequence). The CDR3 here is CASSRPGDATNEKLFF. Here the CDR3 DNA reads TGTGCCAGCAGCAGACCGGGAGACGCAACTAATGAAAAACTGTTTTTT.

This clone appeared a single time. This chain connects TRBV7-3 to TRBJ1-1; 9 bases line up with TRBD1. V trimming: 3 bases; J trimming: 1 base; junction bases outside the gene matches: 0. The CDR3 runs 14 residues. In germline, CDR1 is SGHTA, CDR2 FQGTGA. CDR3: CASSLDRGNTEAFF. The CDR3 nucleotides are TGTGCCAGCAGCTTGGACAGGGGGAACACTGAAGCTTTCTTT.

V usage is TRBV27 and J usage is TRBJ2-7, with D possibly called TRBD1 or TRBD2 (5 bases each). CDR1 MNHEY and CDR2 SMNVEV come from the germline V gene (reference sequence). Between the trimmed V and J ends, which lost 2 bases and 3 bases, there was a span of 11 bases. The CDR3 covers 14 residues. CDR3 DNA: TGTGCCAGCAGTTTAGAAGGGACGGGCTACGAGCAGTACTTC. This codes for CASSLEGTGYEQYF.

The chain uses TRBV9 and TRBJ1-2; the D gene is possibly TRBD1 (6 bases). The CDR3 length is 14 residues. The germline CDR1 and CDR2 sequences are SGDLS and YYNGEE. The V and J ends lost 4 bases and 6 bases respectively, with 16 bases between them. CDR3 in amino acids: CASSSGGGVDGYTF. As DNA, the CDR3 is TGTGCCAGCAGCTCCGGGGGGGGCGTCGATGGCTACACCTTC.

The J gene is TRBJ1-2, the V gene TRBV5-4; 8 nucleotides agree with TRBD1. Trimming removed 2 bases from V and 2 bases from J; junction bases left unmatched: 11. The CDR3 has 17 residues. CDR1 is SGHNT and CDR2 is YYREEE in the germline V gene (reference sequence). In DNA form, the CDR3 reads TGTGCCAGCAGCTTTCCCTCGTTAACAGGGGGAAACTATGGCTACACCTTC. This gives the protein CASSFPSLTGGNYGYTF.

This clone was recorded a few times. The chain is built from TRBV7-2 and TRBJ1-3; D unresolved. The CDR3 sequence is 17 residues long. The V end lost 5 bases, the J end lost 0 bases, and 17 bases lay between the germline ends. Germline V CDR1 and CDR2: SGHTA, FQGNSA. For the CDR3, the DNA is TGTGCCAGCAGCATTCTAAGCGTTCGGAGCTCTGGAAACACCATATATTTT. This codes for CASSILSVRSSGNTIYF.

The V gene is TRBV6-5, the J gene TRBJ2-7; a weak D match, TRBD1 (6 bases). The V end was cut by 6 bases, the J end by 2 bases, with 14 bases between. The germline V gene has CDR1 MNHEY and CDR2 SVGAGI. CDR3 length: 14 residues. The CDR3 protein is CASSLDRRAYEQYF. In DNA form, the CDR3 reads TGTGCCAGCAGCCTAGACAGGAGAGCCTACGAGCAGTACTTC.

This chain uses TRBV28 with TRBJ2-7, with D unclear. The CDR3 totals 14 residues. Looked up from germline, CDR1 is MDHEN and CDR2 is SYDVKM. Trimming removed 4 bases from V and 3 bases from J, with 13 bases in between. CDR3 in amino acids: CASSSWATNYEQYF. The CDR3 DNA sequence: TGTGCCAGCAGTTCCTGGGCTACTAACTACGAGCAGTACTTC.

The chain is built from TRBV21-1 and TRBJ1-1; the D call TRBD1 from the table was never checked on the DNA. TRBV21-1 is a pseudogene segment. The CDR3 sequence is 16 residues long. CDR3 residues: CASSKILGASNTEAFF. CDR3 bases: TGTGCCAGCAGCAAAATCCTAGGGGCGTCGAACACTGAAGCTTTCTTT.

The V call is TRBV6-5, the J call TRBJ1-1, with 9 bases identical to TRBD1. Germline V gene sequence: CDR1 MNHEY, CDR2 SVGAGI. CDR3 length: 14 amino acids. V dropped 6 bases and J dropped 5; count of bases not matched to a gene: 7. This chain's CDR3 is CASSYRDRGTEAFF. The CDR3, as DNA: TGTGCCAGCAGCTACCGAGACAGGGGGACTGAAGCTTTCTTT.

V and J are TRBV28 and TRBJ1-1; 8 bases fit TRBD1. The CDR3 is made up of 15 amino acids. Germline V gene sequence: CDR1 MDHEN, CDR2 SYDVKM. V lost 3 bases and J lost 0; bases outside the gene matches: 3. CDR3 loop: CASSFPTGVNTEAFF. DNA for the CDR3: TGTGCCAGCAGTTTCCCGACAGGGGTGAACACTGAAGCTTTCTTT.